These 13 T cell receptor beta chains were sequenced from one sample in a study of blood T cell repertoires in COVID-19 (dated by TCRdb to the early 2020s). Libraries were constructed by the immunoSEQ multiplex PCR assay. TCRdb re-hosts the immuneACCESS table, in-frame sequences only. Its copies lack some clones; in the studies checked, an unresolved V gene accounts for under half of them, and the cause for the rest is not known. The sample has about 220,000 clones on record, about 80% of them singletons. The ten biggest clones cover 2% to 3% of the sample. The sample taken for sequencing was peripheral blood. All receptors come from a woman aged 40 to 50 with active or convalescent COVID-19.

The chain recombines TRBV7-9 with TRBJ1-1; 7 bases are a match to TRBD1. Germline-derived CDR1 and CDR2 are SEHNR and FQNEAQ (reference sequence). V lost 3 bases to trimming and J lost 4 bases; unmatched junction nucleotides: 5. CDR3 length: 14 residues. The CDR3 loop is CASSLSTGPTEAFF. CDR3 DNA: TGTGCCAGCAGCTTGTCGACAGGGCCCACTGAAGCTTTCTTT.

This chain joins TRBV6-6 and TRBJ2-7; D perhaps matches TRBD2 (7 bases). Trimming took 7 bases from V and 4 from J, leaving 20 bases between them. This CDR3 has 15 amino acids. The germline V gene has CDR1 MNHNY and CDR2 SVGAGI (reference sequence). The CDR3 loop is CASTLGGGPDYEQYF. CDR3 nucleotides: TGTGCCAGCACCCTCGGCGGGGGCCCCGATTACGAGCAGTACTTC.

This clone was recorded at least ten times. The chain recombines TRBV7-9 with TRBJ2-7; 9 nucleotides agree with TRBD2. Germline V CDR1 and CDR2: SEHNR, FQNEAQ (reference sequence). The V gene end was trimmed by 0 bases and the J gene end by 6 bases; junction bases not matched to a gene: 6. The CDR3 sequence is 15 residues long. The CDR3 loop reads CASSLATAGGREQYF. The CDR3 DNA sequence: TGTGCCAGCAGCTTAGCGACGGCGGGGGGGCGCGAGCAGTACTTC.

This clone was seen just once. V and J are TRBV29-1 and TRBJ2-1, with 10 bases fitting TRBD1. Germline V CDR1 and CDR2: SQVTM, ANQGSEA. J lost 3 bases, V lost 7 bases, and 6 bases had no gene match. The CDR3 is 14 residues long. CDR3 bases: TGCAGCGCCCCGGGACAGGGGAACTACAATGAGCAGTTCTTC. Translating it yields CSAPGQGNYNEQFF.

The CDR3 loop reads CASIVNAGYYGYTF. For the CDR3, the DNA is TGTGCCAGCATCGTGAACGCGGGGTACTATGGCTACACCTTC. The gene calls are TRBV6-5 and TRBJ1-2; no reliable D call. V gave up 7 bases and J gave up 3 bases, with 15 bases separating them. Germline loops: CDR1 MNHEY, CDR2 SVGAGI. This CDR3 is built from 14 residues.

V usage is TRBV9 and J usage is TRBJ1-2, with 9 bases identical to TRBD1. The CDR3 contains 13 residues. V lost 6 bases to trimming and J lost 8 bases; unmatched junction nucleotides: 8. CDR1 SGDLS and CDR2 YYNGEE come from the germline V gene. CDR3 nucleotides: TGTGCCAGCAACCAGGGACAGGGAGGCGGCTACACCTTC. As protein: CASNQGQGGGYTF. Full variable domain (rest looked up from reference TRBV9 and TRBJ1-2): DSGVTQTPKHLITATGQRVTLRCSPRSGDLSVYWYQQSLDQGLQFLIQYYNGEERAKGNILERFSAQQFPDLHSELNLSSLELGDSALYFCASNQGQGGGYTFGSGTRLTVV.

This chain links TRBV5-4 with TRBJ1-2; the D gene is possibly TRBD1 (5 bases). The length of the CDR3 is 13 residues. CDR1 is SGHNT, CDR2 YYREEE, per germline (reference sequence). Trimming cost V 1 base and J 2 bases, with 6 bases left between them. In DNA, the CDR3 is TGTGCCAGCAGCTTGCGGGGGAACTATGGCTACACCTTC. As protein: CASSLRGNYGYTF.

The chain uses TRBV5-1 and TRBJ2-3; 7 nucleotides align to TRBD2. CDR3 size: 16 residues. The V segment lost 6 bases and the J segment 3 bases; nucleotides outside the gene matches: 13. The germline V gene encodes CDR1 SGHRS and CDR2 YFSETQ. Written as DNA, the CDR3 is TGCGCCAGCACGGCCCCTAGCGGCTCTGGGACAGATACGCAGTATTTT. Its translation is CASTAPSGSGTDTQYF.

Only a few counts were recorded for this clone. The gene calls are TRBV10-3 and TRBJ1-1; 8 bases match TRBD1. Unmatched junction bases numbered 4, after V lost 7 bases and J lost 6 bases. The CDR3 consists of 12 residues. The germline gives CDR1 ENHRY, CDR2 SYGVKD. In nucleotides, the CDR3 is TGTGCCATCACAGGACAGGGTGCTGAAGCTTTCTTT. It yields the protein CAITGQGAEAFF.

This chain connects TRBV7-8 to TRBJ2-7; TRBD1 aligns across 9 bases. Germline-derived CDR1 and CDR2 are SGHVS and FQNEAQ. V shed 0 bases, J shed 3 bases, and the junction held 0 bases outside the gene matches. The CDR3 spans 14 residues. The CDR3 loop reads CASSLAGQGYEQYF. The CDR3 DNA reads TGTGCCAGCAGCTTAGCGGGACAGGGCTACGAGCAGTACTTC.

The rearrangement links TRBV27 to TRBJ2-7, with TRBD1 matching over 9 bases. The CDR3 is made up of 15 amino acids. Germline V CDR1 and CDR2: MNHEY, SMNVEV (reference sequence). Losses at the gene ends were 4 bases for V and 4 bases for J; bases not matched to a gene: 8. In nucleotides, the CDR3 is TGTGCCAGCAGTTCGACCACAGGGGGCCCGTACGAGCAGTACTTC. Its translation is CASSSTTGGPYEQYF.

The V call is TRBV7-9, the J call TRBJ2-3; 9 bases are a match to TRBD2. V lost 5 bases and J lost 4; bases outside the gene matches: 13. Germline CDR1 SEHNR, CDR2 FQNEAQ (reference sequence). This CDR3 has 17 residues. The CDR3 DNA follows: TGTGCCAGCAGCAGAAGAGTAGCGGGAGACGGGGCAGATACGCAGTATTTT. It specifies CASSRRVAGDGADTQYF. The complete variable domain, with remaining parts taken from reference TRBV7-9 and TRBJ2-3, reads DTGVSQNPRHKITKRGQNVTFRCDPISEHNRLYWYRQTLGQGPEFLTYFQNEAQLEKSRLLSDRFSAERPKGSFSTLEIQRTEQGDSAMYLCASSRRVAGDGADTQYFGPGTRLTVL.

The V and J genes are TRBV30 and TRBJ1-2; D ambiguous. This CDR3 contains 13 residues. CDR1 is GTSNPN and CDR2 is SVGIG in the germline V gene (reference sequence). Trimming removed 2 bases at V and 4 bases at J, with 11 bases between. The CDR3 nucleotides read TGTGCCTGGAGTAGAGAGGGTGGCTATGGCTACACCTTC. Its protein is CAWSREGGYGYTF. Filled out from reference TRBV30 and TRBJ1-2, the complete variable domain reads SQTIHQWPATLVQPVGSPLSLECTVEGTSNPNLYWYRQAAGRGLQLLFYSVGIGQISSEVPQNLSASRPQDRQFILSSKKLLLSDSGFYLCAWSREGGYGYTFGSGTRLTVV.